Listed below are T cell receptor beta chains from one sample, sequenced in a study of blood T cell repertoires in COVID-19. Assay: immunoSEQ multiplex PCR; the TCRdb copy retains only in-frame clones and omits some. The sample includes a few hundred thousand clones, more than 80% of them seen just once. Sequences were obtained from peripheral blood. The receptors here all came from a woman between 40 and 55 years old with acute or convalescent COVID-19. Each CDR3 is given with its conserved first and last residue. Fields, in order: clone size, D gene, V gene, J gene, CDR3 DNA, CDR3 protein. A D gene is named only where the DNA matches it firmly. Size is stated for part of the rows, as once, few or many counts, or as a class when the clone is expanded.

clone_size: NA
d_call: TRBD1
v_call: TRBV5-1
j_call: TRBJ2-3
cdr3_nt: TGCGCCAGCAGCAGGGACAGAGATACGCAGTATTTT
cdr3_aa: CASSRDRDTQYF

clone_size: once
d_call: NA
v_call: TRBV5-4
j_call: TRBJ2-1
cdr3_nt: TGTGCCAGCAGCGCCGCAGGGGACAATGAGCAGTTCTTC
cdr3_aa: CASSAAGDNEQFF

clone_size: NA
d_call: NA
v_call: TRBV5-1
j_call: TRBJ1-6
cdr3_nt: TGCGCCAGCAGCTTGGGGACAGTTTATTCACCCCTCCACTTT
cdr3_aa: CASSLGTVYSPLHF

clone_size: NA
d_call: NA
v_call: TRBV10-3
j_call: TRBJ2-3
cdr3_nt: TGTGCCATCAATGCGGGGAATAACCCTAGCACAGATACGCAGTATTTT
cdr3_aa: CAINAGNNPSTDTQYF

clone_size: NA
d_call: NA
v_call: TRBV2
j_call: TRBJ2-5
cdr3_nt: TGTGCCAGCAGTGTGCGGTTTGGGTACCAAGAGACCCAGTACTTC
cdr3_aa: CASSVRFGYQETQYF

clone_size: NA
d_call: NA
v_call: TRBV19
j_call: TRBJ1-5
cdr3_nt: TGTGCCAGTAGTATCGGGGTCTTACGACTGATGAGCAATCAGCCCCAGCATTTT
cdr3_aa: CASSIGVLRLMSNQPQHF

clone_size: NA
d_call: NA
v_call: TRBV18
j_call: TRBJ2-3
cdr3_nt: TGTGCCAGCTCCGGGGGGCGGGCAGATACGCAGTATTTT
cdr3_aa: CASSGGRADTQYF

clone_size: NA
d_call: NA
v_call: TRBV3-1/TRBV3-2
j_call: TRBJ2-4
cdr3_nt: TGTGCCAGCAGCACGGCGGGATTGGCCAAAAACATTCAGTACTTC
cdr3_aa: CASSTAGLAKNIQYF

clone_size: NA
d_call: TRBD1
v_call: TRBV7-6
j_call: TRBJ1-6
cdr3_nt: TGTGCCAGCAGCTTAGAAGCGACAGGGAGTAATTCACCCCTCCACTTT
cdr3_aa: CASSLEATGSNSPLHF

clone_size: NA
d_call: NA
v_call: TRBV5-5
j_call: TRBJ1-3
cdr3_nt: TGTGCCAGCAGCTACATGGACAGCTCTGGAAACACCATATATTTT
cdr3_aa: CASSYMDSSGNTIYF

clone_size: NA
d_call: TRBD1
v_call: TRBV24-1
j_call: TRBJ1-5
cdr3_nt: TGTGCCACCAGTGATTTTTCCCAGGGGGCCATGGGCAATCAGCCCCAGCATTTT
cdr3_aa: CATSDFSQGAMGNQPQHF

clone_size: few
d_call: TRBD1
v_call: TRBV29-1
j_call: TRBJ1-2
cdr3_nt: TGCAGCGTTCGAGACAGGGTATTTGGCTACACCTTC
cdr3_aa: CSVRDRVFGYTF

clone_size: NA
d_call: NA
v_call: TRBV5-6
j_call: TRBJ2-3
cdr3_nt: TGTGCCAGCAGCTTGGACCGGACAGACGCATGGGATACGCAGTATTTT
cdr3_aa: CASSLDRTDAWDTQYF

clone_size: few
d_call: NA
v_call: TRBV5-4
j_call: TRBJ1-6
cdr3_nt: TGTGCCAGCAGCTTGAGCATTTATAATTCACCCCTCCACTTT
cdr3_aa: CASSLSIYNSPLHF

clone_size: once
d_call: NA
v_call: TRBV5-6
j_call: TRBJ1-5
cdr3_nt: TGTGCCAGCAGCTTAGCGGGGGGCTCAGGTCAGCCCCAGCATTTT
cdr3_aa: CASSLAGGSGQPQHF

clone_size: NA
d_call: TRBD1
v_call: TRBV19
j_call: TRBJ1-1
cdr3_nt: TGTGCCAGTAGTATACGACAGGGTAGGACTGAAGCTTTCTTT
cdr3_aa: CASSIRQGRTEAFF

clone_size: NA
d_call: TRBD1
v_call: TRBV7-8
j_call: TRBJ1-3
cdr3_nt: TGTGCCAGCAGCTCGACAGGGGACGTTAACTCTGGAAACACCATATATTTT
cdr3_aa: CASSSTGDVNSGNTIYF

clone_size: few
d_call: NA
v_call: TRBV5-1
j_call: TRBJ1-3
cdr3_nt: TGCGCCAGCAGCTTAGGGCCCCCGGGATTGGACACCATATATTTT
cdr3_aa: CASSLGPPGLDTIYF

clone_size: NA
d_call: TRBD1
v_call: TRBV2
j_call: TRBJ2-1
cdr3_nt: TGTGCGAGCCAGGGACAGGGACCCCACAATGAGCAGTTCTTC
cdr3_aa: CASQGQGPHNEQFF

clone_size: once
d_call: TRBD2
v_call: TRBV10-1
j_call: TRBJ2-1
cdr3_nt: TGCGCCAGCAGTGAGTCTATGGCTAGCGGGGGAGAGCAGTTCTTC
cdr3_aa: CASSESMASGGEQFF

clone_size: NA
d_call: NA
v_call: TRBV25-1
j_call: TRBJ2-3
cdr3_nt: TGTGCCAGCAGCGCCCCCAGGCGGGCCGAGCGCACAGATACGCAGTATTTT
cdr3_aa: CASSAPRRAERTDTQYF

clone_size: NA
d_call: TRBD2
v_call: TRBV3-1/TRBV3-2
j_call: TRBJ2-1
cdr3_nt: TGTGCCAGCAGCCATAGCGGGGGGGGCTCCTACAATGAGCAGTTCTTC
cdr3_aa: CASSHSGGGSYNEQFF

clone_size: once
d_call: TRBD1
v_call: TRBV2
j_call: TRBJ1-6
cdr3_nt: TGTGCCAGCAGCTTGGACAGGGGAGGATCACCCCTCCACTTT
cdr3_aa: CASSLDRGGSPLHF

clone_size: NA
d_call: NA
v_call: TRBV3-1/TRBV3-2
j_call: TRBJ2-2
cdr3_nt: TGTGCCAGCAGCCAAGGTACCAGGGTGACCGGGGAGCTGTTTTTT
cdr3_aa: CASSQGTRVTGELFF

clone_size: NA
d_call: NA
v_call: TRBV24-1
j_call: TRBJ1-6
cdr3_nt: TGTGCCACCAGTCCAGGGGCCGATAATTCACCCCTCCACTTT
cdr3_aa: CATSPGADNSPLHF

clone_size: NA
d_call: TRBD1
v_call: TRBV30
j_call: TRBJ1-1
cdr3_nt: TGTGCCTGGGACCCGACAGGGGATGGGACTGAAGCTTTCTTT
cdr3_aa: CAWDPTGDGTEAFF

clone_size: NA
d_call: NA
v_call: TRBV6-6
j_call: TRBJ1-2
cdr3_nt: TGTGCCAGCAGCGCGGCGGGGGGGTTGGATGGCTACACCTTC
cdr3_aa: CASSAAGGLDGYTF

clone_size: few
d_call: NA
v_call: TRBV7-2
j_call: TRBJ2-3
cdr3_nt: TGTGCCAGCAGCTTAAGTTTAGTCGGGGATACGCAGTATTTT
cdr3_aa: CASSLSLVGDTQYF

clone_size: NA
d_call: TRBD2
v_call: TRBV7-2
j_call: TRBJ2-5
cdr3_nt: TGTGCCAGCAGCTTCCCGCTTGGGATAGCGGGGGGCAAGCAGACCCAGTACTTC
cdr3_aa: CASSFPLGIAGGKQTQYF

clone_size: once
d_call: TRBD1
v_call: TRBV5-1
j_call: TRBJ1-1
cdr3_nt: TGCGCCAGCAGCACTCCCACAGGGGACACTGAAGCTTTCTTT
cdr3_aa: CASSTPTGDTEAFF

clone_size: few
d_call: TRBD1
v_call: TRBV9
j_call: TRBJ1-4
cdr3_nt: TGTGCCAGCAGCGTAGGGACAGGGGGCGGAGAAAAACTGTTTTTT
cdr3_aa: CASSVGTGGGEKLFF

clone_size: NA
d_call: NA
v_call: TRBV5-5
j_call: TRBJ2-3
cdr3_nt: TGTGCCAGCAGCTTTCGTCCTACTGCAGATACGCAGTATTTT
cdr3_aa: CASSFRPTADTQYF

clone_size: NA
d_call: TRBD1
v_call: TRBV14
j_call: TRBJ1-3
cdr3_nt: TGTGCCAGCAGCCTTCACAACAGGGGGCTTGGAAACACCATATATTTT
cdr3_aa: CASSLHNRGLGNTIYF

clone_size: NA
d_call: NA
v_call: TRBV6-2/TRBV6-3
j_call: TRBJ2-1
cdr3_nt: TGTGCCAGCAGTTACGCGGGCTTTGAGTCCTACAATGAGCAGTTCTTC
cdr3_aa: CASSYAGFESYNEQFF

clone_size: NA
d_call: TRBD1
v_call: TRBV7-2
j_call: TRBJ1-4
cdr3_nt: TGTGCCAGCAGCTACCGGGACAGAGAACAAAAACTGTTTTTT
cdr3_aa: CASSYRDREQKLFF

clone_size: NA
d_call: TRBD2
v_call: TRBV3-1/TRBV3-2
j_call: TRBJ2-3
cdr3_nt: TGTGCCAGCAGCCAACTTGCGGGGGGGATCACAGATACGCAGTATTTT
cdr3_aa: CASSQLAGGITDTQYF